This entry is about one TCR beta chain. Its antigen is currently unknown. The CDR3 extends over 15 amino acids. CDR1 and CDR2 from the germline V gene are MDHEN and SYDVKM. With 2 bases clipped from V and 3 bases from J, the junction kept 6 bases outside the gene matches. These data come from a study of cytomegalovirus exposure and HLA in healthy donors. The PCR contained 60 Vbeta and 13 Jbeta primers. Profiled with immunoSEQ multiplex PCR; TCRdb holds only in-frame clones, not every one. Its clone listing holds 150,000 or so clones. Whole-study results and caveats: Clonal expansion, a later analysis showed, was greater in HLA-associated TCR beta chains than in equally common others.

The receptor was derived from a woman in her forties or fifties in good health and CMV-seronegative. This chain connects TRBV28 to TRBJ2-7, with 8 bases lining up with TRBD1. The sample consisted of PBMCs. The CDR3 DNA sequence: TGTGCCAGCAGTTTAACTGGACAGGGTTTCTACGAGCAGTACTTC. It encodes CASSLTGQGFYEQYF.